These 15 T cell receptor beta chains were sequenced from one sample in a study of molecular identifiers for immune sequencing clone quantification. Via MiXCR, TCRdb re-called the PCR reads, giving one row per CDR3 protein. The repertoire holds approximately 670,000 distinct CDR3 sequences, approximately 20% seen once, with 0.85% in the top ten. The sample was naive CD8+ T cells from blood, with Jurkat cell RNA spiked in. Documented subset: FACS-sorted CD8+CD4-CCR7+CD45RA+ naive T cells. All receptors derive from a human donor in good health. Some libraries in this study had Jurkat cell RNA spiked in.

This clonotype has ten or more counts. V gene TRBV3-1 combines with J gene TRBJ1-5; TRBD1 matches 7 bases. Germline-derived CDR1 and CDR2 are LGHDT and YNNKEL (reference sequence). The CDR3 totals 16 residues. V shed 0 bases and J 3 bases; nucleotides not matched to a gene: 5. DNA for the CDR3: TGTGCCAGCAGCCAAGAAGGGACAGATGACAATCAGCCCCAGCATTTT. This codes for CASSQEGTDDNQPQHF. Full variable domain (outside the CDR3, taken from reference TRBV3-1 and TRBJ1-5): DTAVSQTPKYLVTQMGNDKSIKCEQNLGHDTMYWYKQDSKKFLKIMFSYNNKELIINETVPNRFSPKSPDKAHLNLHINSLELGDSAVYFCASSQEGTDDNQPQHFGDGTRLSIL.

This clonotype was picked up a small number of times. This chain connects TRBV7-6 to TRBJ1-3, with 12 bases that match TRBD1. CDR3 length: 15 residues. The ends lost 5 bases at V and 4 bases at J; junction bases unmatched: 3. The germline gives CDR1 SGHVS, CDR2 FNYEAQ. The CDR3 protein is CASSAGQGAGNTIYF. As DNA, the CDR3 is TGTGCCAGCAGCGCGGGACAGGGGGCCGGAAACACCATATATTTT.

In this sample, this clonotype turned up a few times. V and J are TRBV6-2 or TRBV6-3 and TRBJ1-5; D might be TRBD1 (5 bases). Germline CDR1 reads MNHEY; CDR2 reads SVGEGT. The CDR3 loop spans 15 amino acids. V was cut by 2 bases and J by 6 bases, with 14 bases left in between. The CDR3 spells CASSYTRGYGQPQHF. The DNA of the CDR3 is TGTGCCAGCAGTTACACGCGGGGGTATGGTCAGCCCCAGCATTTT.

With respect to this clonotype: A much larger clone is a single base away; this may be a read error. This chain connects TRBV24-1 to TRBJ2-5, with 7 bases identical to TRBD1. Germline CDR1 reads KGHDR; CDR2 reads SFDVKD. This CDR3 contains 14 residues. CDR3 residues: CATSDPTGKETQHF. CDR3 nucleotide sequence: TGTGCCACCAGTGATCCGACAGGGAAAGAGACCCAGCACTTC.

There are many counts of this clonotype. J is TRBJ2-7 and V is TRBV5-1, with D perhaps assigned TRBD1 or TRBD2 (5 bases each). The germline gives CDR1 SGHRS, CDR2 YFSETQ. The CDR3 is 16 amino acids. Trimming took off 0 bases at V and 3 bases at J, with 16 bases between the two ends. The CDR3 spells CASSLDPGTSYYEQYF. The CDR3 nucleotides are TGCGCCAGCAGCTTGGATCCGGGGACCTCGTACTACGAGCAGTACTTC.

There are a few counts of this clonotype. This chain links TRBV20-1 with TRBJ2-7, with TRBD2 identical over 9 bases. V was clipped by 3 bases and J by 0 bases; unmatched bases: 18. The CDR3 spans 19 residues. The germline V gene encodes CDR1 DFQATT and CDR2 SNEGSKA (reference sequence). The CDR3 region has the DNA TGCAGTGCTAGTTTGAGGGCGGGAGGGTACCTCAAATACTCCTACGAGCAGTACTTC. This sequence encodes CSASLRAGGYLKYSYEQYF.

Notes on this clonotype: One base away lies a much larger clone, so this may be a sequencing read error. The CDR3 coding sequence is TGCAGTGCTGGGTCGGCGGGAGAATACTCCGAGCAGTACTTC. Protein sequence: CSAGSAGEYSEQYF. V usage is TRBV20-1 and J usage is TRBJ2-7, with TRBD2 matching over 7 bases. The V segment lost 5 bases and the J segment 6 bases; nucleotides outside the gene matches: 13. The CDR3 length is 14 residues. The germline V gene has CDR1 DFQATT and CDR2 SNEGSKA (reference sequence).

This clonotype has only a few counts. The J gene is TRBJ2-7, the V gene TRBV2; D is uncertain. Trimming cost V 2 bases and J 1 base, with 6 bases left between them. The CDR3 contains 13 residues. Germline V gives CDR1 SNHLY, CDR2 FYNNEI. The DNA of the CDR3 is TGTGCCAGCAGTGAATCGCCTTCCTACGAGCAGTACTTC. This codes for CASSESPSYEQYF. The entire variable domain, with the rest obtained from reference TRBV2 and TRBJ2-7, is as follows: EPEVTQTPSHQVTQMGQEVILRCVPISNHLYFYWYRQILGQKVEFLVSFYNNEISEKSEIFDDQFSVERPDGSNFTLKIRSTKLEDSAMYFCASSESPSYEQYFGPGTRLTVT.

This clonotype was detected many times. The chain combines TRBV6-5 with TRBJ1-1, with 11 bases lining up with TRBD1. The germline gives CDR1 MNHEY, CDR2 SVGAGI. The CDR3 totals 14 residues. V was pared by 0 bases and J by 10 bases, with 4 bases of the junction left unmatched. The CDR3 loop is CASSYSTGTGGAFF. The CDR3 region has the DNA TGTGCCAGCAGTTACTCCACCGGGACAGGGGGAGCTTTCTTT.

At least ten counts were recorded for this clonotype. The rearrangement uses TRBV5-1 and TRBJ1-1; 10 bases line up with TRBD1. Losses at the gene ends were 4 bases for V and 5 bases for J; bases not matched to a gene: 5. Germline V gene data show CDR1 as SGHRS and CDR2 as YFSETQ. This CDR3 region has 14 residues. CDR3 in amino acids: CASSPRQGATEAFF. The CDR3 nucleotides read TGCGCCAGCAGCCCAAGACAGGGGGCTACTGAAGCTTTCTTT. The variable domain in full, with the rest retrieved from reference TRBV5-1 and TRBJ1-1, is KAGVTQTPRYLIKTRGQQVTLSCSPISGHRSVSWYQQTPGQGLQFLFEYFSETQRNKGNFPGRFSGRQFSNSRSEMNVSTLELGDSALYLCASSPRQGATEAFFGQGTRLTVV.

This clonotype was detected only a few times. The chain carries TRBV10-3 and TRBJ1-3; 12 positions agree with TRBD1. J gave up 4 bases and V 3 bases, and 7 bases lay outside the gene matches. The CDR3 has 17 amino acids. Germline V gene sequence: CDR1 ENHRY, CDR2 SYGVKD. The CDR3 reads CAISERWDRGPGNTIYF. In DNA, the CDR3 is TGTGCCATCAGTGAACGATGGGACAGGGGGCCAGGAAACACCATATATTTT.

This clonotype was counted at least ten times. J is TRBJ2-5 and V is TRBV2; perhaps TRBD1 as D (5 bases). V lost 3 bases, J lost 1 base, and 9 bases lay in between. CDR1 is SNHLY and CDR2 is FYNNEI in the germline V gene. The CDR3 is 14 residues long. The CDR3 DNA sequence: TGTGCCAGCAGTGACCCGACAGTCCAAGAGACCCAGTACTTC. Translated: CASSDPTVQETQYF.

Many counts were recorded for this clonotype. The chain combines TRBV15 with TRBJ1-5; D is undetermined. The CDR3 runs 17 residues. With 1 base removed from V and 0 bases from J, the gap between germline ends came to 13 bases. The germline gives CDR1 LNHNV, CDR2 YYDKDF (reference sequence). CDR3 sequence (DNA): TGTGCCACCAGCAGAGCTGGGGTCCCTATTAGCAATCAGCCCCAGCATTTT. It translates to CATSRAGVPISNQPQHF.

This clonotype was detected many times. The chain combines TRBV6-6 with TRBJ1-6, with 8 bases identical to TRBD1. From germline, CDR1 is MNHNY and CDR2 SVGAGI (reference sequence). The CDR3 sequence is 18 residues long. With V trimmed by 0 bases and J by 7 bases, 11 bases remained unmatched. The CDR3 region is CASSYSSRFDRGNSPLHF. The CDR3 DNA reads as TGTGCCAGCAGTTACTCGAGTCGTTTTGACAGGGGCAATTCACCCCTCCACTTT.

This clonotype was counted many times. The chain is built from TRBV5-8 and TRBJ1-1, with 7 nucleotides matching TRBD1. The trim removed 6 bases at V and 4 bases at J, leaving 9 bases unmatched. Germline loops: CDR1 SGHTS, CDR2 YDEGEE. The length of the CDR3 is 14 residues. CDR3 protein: CASKGVRGSTEAFF. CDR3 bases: TGTGCCAGCAAAGGGGTCAGGGGGAGCACTGAAGCTTTCTTT.